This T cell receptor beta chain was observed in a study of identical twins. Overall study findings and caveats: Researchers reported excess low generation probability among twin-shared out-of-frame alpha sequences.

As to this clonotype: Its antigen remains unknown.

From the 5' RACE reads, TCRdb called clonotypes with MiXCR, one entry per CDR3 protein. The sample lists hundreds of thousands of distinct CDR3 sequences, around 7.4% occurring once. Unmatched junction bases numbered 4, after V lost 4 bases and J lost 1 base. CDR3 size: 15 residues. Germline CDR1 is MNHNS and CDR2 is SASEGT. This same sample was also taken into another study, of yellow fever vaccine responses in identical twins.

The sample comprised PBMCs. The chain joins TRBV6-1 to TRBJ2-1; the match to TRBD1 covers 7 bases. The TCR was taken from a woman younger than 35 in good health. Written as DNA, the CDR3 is TGTGCCAGCAGTGGGGGACAGAGATCCTACAATGAGCAGTTCTTC. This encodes CASSGGQRSYNEQFF.